Given below is one TCR beta chain in context. This specimen belongs to a study of molecular identifiers for immune sequencing clone quantification. TCRdb re-called the PCR reads with MiXCR, one entry per CDR3 protein. This sample carries fewer than 25,000 distinct CDR3 sequences, 15% to 20% of them seen once, and the ten largest clones take 0.99%. Trimming stripped 3 bases from V and 4 bases from J, with 12 bases between. From germline, CDR1 is MDHEN and CDR2 SYDVKM. This CDR3 is built from 14 residues. This TCR was recovered from a human donor in good health. Some libraries in this study had Jurkat cell RNA spiked in. Sequencing was performed on naive CD8+ T cells from blood, with Jurkat cell RNA spiked in. Subset indicated: FACS-sorted CD8+CD4-CCR7+CD45RA+ naive T cells. The chain combines TRBV28 with TRBJ1-1; a possible D gene is TRBD1 (5 bases). The CDR3 region has the DNA TGTGCCAGCAGTTTTTTCAGGGATGGCACTGAAGCTTTCTTT. Translation: CASSFFRDGTEAFF.